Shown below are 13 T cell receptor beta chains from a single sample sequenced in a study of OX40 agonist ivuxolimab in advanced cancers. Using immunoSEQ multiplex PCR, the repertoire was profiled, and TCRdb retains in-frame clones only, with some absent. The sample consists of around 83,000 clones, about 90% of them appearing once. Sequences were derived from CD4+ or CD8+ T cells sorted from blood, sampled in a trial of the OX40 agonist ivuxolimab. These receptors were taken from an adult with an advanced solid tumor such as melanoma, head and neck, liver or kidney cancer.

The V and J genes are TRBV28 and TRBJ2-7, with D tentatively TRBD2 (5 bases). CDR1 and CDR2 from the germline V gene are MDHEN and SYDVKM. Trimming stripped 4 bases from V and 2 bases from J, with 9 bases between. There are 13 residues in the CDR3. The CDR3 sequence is CASSSGVPYEQYF. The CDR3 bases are TGTGCCAGCAGTTCCGGGGTCCCCTACGAGCAGTACTTC. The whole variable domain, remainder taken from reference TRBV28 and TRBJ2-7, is DVKVTQSSRYLVKRTGEKVFLECVQDMDHENMFWYRQDPGLGLRLIYFSYDVKMKEKGDIPEGYSVSREKKERFSLILESASTNQTSMYLCASSSGVPYEQYFGPGTRLTVT.

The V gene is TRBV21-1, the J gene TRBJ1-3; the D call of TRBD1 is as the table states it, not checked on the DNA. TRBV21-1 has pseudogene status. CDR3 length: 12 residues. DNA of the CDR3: TGTGCCAGCAGGGCAGGCGACAACACCATATATTTT. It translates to CASRAGDNTIYF.

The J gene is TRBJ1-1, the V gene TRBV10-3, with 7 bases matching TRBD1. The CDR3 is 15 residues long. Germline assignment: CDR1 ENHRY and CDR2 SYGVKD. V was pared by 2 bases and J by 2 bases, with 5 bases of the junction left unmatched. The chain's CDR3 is CAISEAGTANTEAFF. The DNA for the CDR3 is TGTGCCATCAGTGAGGCCGGGACAGCTAACACTGAAGCTTTCTTT.

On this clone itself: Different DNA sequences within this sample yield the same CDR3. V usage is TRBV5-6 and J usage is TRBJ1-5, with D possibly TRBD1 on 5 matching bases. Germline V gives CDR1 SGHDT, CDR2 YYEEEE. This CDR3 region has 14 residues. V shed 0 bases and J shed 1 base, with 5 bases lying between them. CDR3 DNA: TGTGCCAGCAGCTTGGGGGGGAGCAATCAGCCCCAGCATTTT. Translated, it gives CASSLGGSNQPQHF.

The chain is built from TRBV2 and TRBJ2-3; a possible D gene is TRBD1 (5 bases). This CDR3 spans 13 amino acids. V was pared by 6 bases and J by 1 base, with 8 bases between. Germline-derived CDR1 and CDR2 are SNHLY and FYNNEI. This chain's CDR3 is CASRARGTDTQYF. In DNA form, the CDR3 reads TGTGCCAGCAGAGCCAGGGGCACAGATACGCAGTATTTT.

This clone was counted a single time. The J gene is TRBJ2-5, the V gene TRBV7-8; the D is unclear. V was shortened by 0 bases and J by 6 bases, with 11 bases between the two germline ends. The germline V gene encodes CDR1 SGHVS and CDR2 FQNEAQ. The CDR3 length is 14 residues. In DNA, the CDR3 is TGTGCCAGCAGCTTAGCCGACGGCATACAGACCCAGTACTTC. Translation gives CASSLADGIQTQYF.

The CDR3 loop is CAISDHAGRDYGYTF. In nucleotides, the CDR3 is TGTGCCATCAGTGATCATGCAGGGAGAGACTATGGCTACACCTTC. The gene calls are TRBV10-3 and TRBJ1-2, with TRBD1 as a possible D gene (5 bases). CDR1 and CDR2 from the germline V gene are ENHRY and SYGVKD. The CDR3 is 15 residues long. With 3 bases removed from V and 3 bases from J, the gap between germline ends came to 14 bases.

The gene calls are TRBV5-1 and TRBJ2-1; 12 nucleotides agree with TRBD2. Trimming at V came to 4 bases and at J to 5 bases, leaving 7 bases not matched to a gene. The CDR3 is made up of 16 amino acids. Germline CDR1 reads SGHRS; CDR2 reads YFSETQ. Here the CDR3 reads CASSASGRVRDNEQFF. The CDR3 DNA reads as TGCGCCAGCAGCGCTAGCGGGAGGGTTAGGGACAATGAGCAGTTCTTC. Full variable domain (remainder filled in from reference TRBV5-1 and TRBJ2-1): KAGVTQTPRYLIKTRGQQVTLSCSPISGHRSVSWYQQTPGQGLQFLFEYFSETQRNKGNFPGRFSGRQFSNSRSEMNVSTLELGDSALYLCASSASGRVRDNEQFFGPGTRLTVL.

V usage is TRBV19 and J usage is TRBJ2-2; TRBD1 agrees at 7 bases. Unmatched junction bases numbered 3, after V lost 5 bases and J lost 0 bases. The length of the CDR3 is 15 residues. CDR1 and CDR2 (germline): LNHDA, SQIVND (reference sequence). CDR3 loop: CASSQGTANTGELFF. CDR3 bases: TGTGCCAGTAGTCAAGGGACAGCGAACACCGGGGAGCTGTTTTTT.

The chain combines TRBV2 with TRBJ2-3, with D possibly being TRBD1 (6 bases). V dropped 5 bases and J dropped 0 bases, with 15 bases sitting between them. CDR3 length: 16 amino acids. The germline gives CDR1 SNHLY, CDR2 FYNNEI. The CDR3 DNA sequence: TGTGCCAGCAGTACATTTTGGGGGACAAGCACAGATACGCAGTATTTT. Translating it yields CASSTFWGTSTDTQYF.

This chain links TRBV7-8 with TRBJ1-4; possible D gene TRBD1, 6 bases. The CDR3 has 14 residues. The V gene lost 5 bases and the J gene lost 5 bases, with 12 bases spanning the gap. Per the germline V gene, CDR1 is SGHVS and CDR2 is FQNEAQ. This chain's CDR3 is CASSPTQGNEKLFF. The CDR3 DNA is TGTGCCAGCAGCCCAACACAGGGAAATGAAAAACTGTTTTTT.

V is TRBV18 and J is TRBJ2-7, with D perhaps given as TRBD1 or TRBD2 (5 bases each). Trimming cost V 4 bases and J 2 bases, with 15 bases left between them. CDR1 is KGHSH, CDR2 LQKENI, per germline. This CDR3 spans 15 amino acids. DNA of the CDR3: TGTGCCAGCTCACGGAACACGGGACCAGCCTACGAGCAGTACTTC. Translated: CASSRNTGPAYEQYF.

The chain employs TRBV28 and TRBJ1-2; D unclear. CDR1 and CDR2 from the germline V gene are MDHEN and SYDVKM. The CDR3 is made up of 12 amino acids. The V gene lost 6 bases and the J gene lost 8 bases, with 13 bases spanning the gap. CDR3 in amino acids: CASSLQLGGYTF. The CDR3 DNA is TGTGCCAGCAGCCTCCAGCTGGGGGGCTACACCTTC.